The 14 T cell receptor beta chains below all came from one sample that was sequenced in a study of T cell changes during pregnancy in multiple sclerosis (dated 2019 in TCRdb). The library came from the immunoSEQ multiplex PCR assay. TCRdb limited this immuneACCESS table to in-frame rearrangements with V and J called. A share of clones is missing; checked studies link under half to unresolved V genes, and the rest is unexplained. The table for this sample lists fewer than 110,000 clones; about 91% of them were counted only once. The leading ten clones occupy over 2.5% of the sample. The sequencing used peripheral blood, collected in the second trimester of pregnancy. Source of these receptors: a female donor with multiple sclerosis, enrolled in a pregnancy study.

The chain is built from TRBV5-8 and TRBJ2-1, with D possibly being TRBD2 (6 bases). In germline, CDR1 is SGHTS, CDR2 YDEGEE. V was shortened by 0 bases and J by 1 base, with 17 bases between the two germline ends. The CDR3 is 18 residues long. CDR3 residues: CASSLGRGSVGSYNEQFF. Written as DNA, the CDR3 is TGTGCCAGCAGCTTGGGGCGGGGATCTGTCGGATCCTACAATGAGCAGTTCTTC.

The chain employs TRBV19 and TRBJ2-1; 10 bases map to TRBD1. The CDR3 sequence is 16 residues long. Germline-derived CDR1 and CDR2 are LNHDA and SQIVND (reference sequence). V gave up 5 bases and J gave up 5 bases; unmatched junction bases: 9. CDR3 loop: CASSGLGTGVHNEQFF. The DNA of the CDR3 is TGTGCCAGTAGTGGGTTGGGGACAGGGGTCCACAATGAGCAGTTCTTC. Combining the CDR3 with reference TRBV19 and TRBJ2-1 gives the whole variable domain DGGITQSPKYLFRKEGQNVTLSCEQNLNHDAMYWYRQDPGQGLRLIYYSQIVNDFQKGDIAEGYSVSREKKESFPLTVTSAQKNPTAFYLCASSGLGTGVHNEQFFGPGTRLTVL.

As DNA, the CDR3 is TGTGCCAGCAGCTTAGTACAGGGGGTAATCAATGAGCAGTTCTTC. Translated: CASSLVQGVINEQFF. The rearrangement links TRBV7-8 to TRBJ2-1, with TRBD1 matching over 8 bases. This CDR3 region has 15 residues. CDR1 and CDR2 (germline): SGHVS, FQNEAQ. V lost 1 base and J lost 6; bases outside the gene matches: 5.

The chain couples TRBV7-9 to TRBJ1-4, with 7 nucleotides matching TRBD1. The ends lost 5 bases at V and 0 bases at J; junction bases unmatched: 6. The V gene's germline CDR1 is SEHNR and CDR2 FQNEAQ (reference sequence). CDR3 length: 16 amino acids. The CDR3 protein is CASSKDRPTTNEKLFF. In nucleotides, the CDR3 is TGTGCCAGCAGCAAGGACAGGCCTACAACTAATGAAAAACTGTTTTTT.

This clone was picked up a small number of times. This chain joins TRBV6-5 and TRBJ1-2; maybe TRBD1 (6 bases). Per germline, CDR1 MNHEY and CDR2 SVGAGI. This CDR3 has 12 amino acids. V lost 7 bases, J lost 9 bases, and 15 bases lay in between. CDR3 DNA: TGTGCCAGCAAGCCGGACAGATCAAGCTACACCTTC. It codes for CASKPDRSSYTF.

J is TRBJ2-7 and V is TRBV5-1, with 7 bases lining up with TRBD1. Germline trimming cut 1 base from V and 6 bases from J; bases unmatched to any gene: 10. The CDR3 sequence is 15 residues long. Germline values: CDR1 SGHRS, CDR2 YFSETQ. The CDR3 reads CASSLFWDSDREQYF. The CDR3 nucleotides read TGCGCCAGCAGCTTGTTTTGGGACAGTGATCGCGAGCAGTACTTC.

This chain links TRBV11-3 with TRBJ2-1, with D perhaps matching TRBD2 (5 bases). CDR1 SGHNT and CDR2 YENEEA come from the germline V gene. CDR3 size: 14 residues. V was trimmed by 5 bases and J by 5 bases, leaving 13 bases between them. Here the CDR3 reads CASSQKRGHNEQFF. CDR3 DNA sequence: TGTGCCAGCAGCCAAAAGCGAGGGCACAATGAGCAGTTCTTC. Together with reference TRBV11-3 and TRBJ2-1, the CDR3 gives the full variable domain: EAGVVQSPRYKIIEKKQPVAFWCNPISGHNTLYWYLQNLGQGPELLIRYENEEAVDDSQLPKDRFSAERLKGVDSTLKIQPAELGDSAVYLCASSQKRGHNEQFFGPGTRLTVL.

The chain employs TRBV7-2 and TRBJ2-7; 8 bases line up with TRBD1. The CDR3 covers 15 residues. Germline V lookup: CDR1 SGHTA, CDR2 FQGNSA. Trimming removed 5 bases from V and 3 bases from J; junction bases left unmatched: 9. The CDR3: CASSSGTGPDYEQYF. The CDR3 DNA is TGTGCCAGCAGCAGTGGGACAGGTCCTGACTACGAGCAGTACTTC.

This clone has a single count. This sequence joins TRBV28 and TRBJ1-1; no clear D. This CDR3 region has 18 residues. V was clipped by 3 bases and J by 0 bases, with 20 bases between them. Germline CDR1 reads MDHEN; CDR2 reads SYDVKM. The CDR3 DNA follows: TGTGCCAGCAGTTTTCTTCCGGCTAGCACTTCACTGAACACTGAAGCTTTCTTT. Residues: CASSFLPASTSLNTEAFF.

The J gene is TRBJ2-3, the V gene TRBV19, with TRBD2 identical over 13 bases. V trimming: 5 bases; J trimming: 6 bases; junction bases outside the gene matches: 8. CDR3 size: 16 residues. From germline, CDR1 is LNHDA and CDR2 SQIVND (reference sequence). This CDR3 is CASSVGLAGVTDTQYF. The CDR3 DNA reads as TGTGCCAGTAGTGTCGGACTAGCGGGAGTCACCGATACGCAGTATTTT.

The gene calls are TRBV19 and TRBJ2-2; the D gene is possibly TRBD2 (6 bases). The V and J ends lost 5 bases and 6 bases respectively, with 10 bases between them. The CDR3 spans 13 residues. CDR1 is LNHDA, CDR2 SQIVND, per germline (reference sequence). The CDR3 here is CASSPRLAGELFF. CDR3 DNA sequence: TGTGCCAGTAGTCCGCGACTAGCCGGGGAGCTGTTTTTT.

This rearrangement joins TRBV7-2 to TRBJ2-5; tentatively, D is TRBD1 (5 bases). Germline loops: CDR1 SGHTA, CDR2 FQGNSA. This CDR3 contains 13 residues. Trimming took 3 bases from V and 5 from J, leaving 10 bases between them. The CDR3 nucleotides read TGTGCCAGCAGCTTCAGGGCCGGGGAGACCCAGTACTTC. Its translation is CASSFRAGETQYF.

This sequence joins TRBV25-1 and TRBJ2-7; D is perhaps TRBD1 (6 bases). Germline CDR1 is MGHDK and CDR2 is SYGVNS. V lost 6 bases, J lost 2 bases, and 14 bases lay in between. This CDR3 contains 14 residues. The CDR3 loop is CASSTTGIPYEQYF. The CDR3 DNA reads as TGTGCCAGCAGCACAACAGGGATCCCCTACGAGCAGTACTTC.

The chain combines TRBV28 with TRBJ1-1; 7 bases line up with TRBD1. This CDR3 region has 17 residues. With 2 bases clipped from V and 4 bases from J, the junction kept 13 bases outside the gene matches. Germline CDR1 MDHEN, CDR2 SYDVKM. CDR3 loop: CASSLAGHAGGVTEAFF. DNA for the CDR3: TGTGCCAGCAGTTTAGCGGGGCACGCAGGGGGTGTCACTGAAGCTTTCTTT.